Sequencing of this T cell receptor beta chain was carried out in a study of T-cell memory formation after mild COVID-19. At the level of the study: Largely donor-specific sequence clusters came from two donors.

TCR alpha and TCR beta cDNA libraries carrying sample barcodes and UMIs were produced by 5'RACE using constant-segment primers. From the 5' RACE reads, TCRdb called clonotypes with MiXCR, one entry per CDR3 protein. Among fewer than 450,000 distinct CDR3 sequences listed, approximately 24% were seen once. The sample comprised PBMCs or a T cell subset sorted from them (not recorded which). This TCR was recovered from an adult woman who had mild COVID-19 (a few samples of this study predate the infection). Cell type and time point are not known.

CDR3 DNA sequence: TGTGCCAGCAGTTTGGTGGACAGGTCCTACGAGCAGTACTTC. Its translation: CASSLVDRSYEQYF. This chain links TRBV28 with TRBJ2-7; 7 nucleotides line up with TRBD1. The CDR3 is made up of 14 amino acids. The V segment lost 3 bases and the J segment 1 base; nucleotides outside the gene matches: 3. Per the germline V gene, CDR1 is MDHEN and CDR2 is SYDVKM.